This entry lists 22 T cell receptor beta chains sequenced from one sample in a study of blood T cells in healthy people across ages (dated by TCRdb to the mid-2010s). Library method: 5' RACE. The run used an Illumina HiSeq 2500. The second PCR ran for about 6 to 12 cycles and used a J-beta primer mix along with a sample-barcoded 5' primer. TCRdb itself trimmed the public reads at Q25 with fastp, ran MiXCR and retained productive beta chains. All rows with the same CDR3 protein become a single entry with the most common DNA and genes. This sample has roughly 570,000 distinct CDR3 sequences in its table, and 25% to 30% of those were observed once. The top ten clonotypes cover less than 20% of the sample. The source material was blood. Receptors originate from a woman in her seventies in good health.

J is TRBJ1-3 and V is TRBV20-1, with 7 bases matching TRBD1. CDR1 DFQATT and CDR2 SNEGSKA come from the germline V gene (reference sequence). CDR3 length: 16 amino acids. J was trimmed by 0 bases and V by 3 bases; bases with no gene match: 8. CDR3 amino acids: CSASSTGQASGNTIYF. In DNA form, the CDR3 reads TGCAGTGCTAGTTCGACCGGACAGGCCTCTGGAAACACCATATATTTT.

This chain connects TRBV11-3 to TRBJ2-3; D is unresolved. Deletions cut 1 base from V and 5 bases from J, with 10 bases between. Germline V CDR1 and CDR2: SGHNT, YENEEA. CDR3 length: 14 amino acids. The CDR3 sequence: CASSLGYAKDTQYF. The CDR3 DNA is TGTGCCAGCAGCTTAGGATACGCGAAAGATACGCAGTATTTT.

This clonotype was detected many times. V is TRBV7-9 and J is TRBJ2-5, with D perhaps TRBD2 (6 bases). V was trimmed by 3 bases and J by 2 bases, leaving 10 bases between them. The CDR3 runs 14 residues. Germline V lookup: CDR1 SEHNR, CDR2 FQNEAQ (reference sequence). CDR3 in DNA: TGTGCCAGCAGCTTGACGGGAGTACAAGAGACCCAGTACTTC. It yields the protein CASSLTGVQETQYF. The full variable domain, completed using reference TRBV7-9 and TRBJ2-5, is DTGVSQNPRHKITKRGQNVTFRCDPISEHNRLYWYRQTLGQGPEFLTYFQNEAQLEKSRLLSDRFSAERPKGSFSTLEIQRTEQGDSAMYLCASSLTGVQETQYFGPGTRLLVL.

For this clonotype: Since a much larger clone is just one base distant, this may be a read error. J is TRBJ2-3 and V is TRBV12-3 or TRBV12-4; TRBD2 agrees at 11 bases. The CDR3 extends over 14 amino acids. The CDR3 bases are TGTGCCAGCAGTACTAGCGGGGGCACAGATGCGCAGTATTTT. The encoded protein is CASSTSGGTDAQYF.

A single count supports this clonotype. The rearrangement uses TRBV3-1 and TRBJ2-1, with 7 bases aligning to TRBD2. Germline CDR1 LGHDT, CDR2 YNNKEL (reference sequence). This CDR3 spans 15 amino acids. J was trimmed by 6 bases and V by 6 bases; bases with no gene match: 11. The CDR3: CASRTVGRGSNEQFF. CDR3 nucleotides: TGTGCCAGCAGGACCGTGGGGCGGGGGAGCAATGAGCAGTTCTTC.

This clonotype was recorded a few times. The V and J genes are TRBV6-6 and TRBJ2-1; D ambiguous. Deletions cut 5 bases from V and 4 bases from J, with 15 bases between. This CDR3 is 15 amino acids long. The germline gives CDR1 MNHNY, CDR2 SVGAGI (reference sequence). CDR3 region: CASSPSAAPYNEQFF. The CDR3 region has the DNA TGTGCCAGCAGTCCCTCCGCGGCCCCTTACAATGAGCAGTTCTTC.

The CDR3 bases are TGTGCCAGCAGCTTCCGACTAGCGGGTGAGCAGTTCTTC. Residues: CASSFRLAGEQFF. The chain has TRBV7-2 and TRBJ2-7; 10 nucleotides line up with TRBD2. The closer fit of TRBJ2-1 to the DNA end suggests the J call may be wrong. The CDR3 consists of 13 residues. CDR1 and CDR2 (germline): SGHTA, FQGNSA.

As for this clonotype: Because it lacks the conserved phenylalanine or tryptophan at the end, this CDR3 is likely a read error. V is TRBV7-2 and J is TRBJ2-1; D not certain. TRBJ2-5 explains the end of the DNA better; the J call may be wrong. From germline, CDR1 is SGHTA and CDR2 FQGNSA. There are 13 residues in the CDR3. The CDR3 here is CASSFILQETQYL. CDR3 DNA: TGTGCCAGCAGCTTTATCCTCCAAGAGACCCAGTACCTC.

This clonotype appeared a few times. No DNA is shown, since the ends of the CDR3 on it are uncertain; the CDR3 is the one TCRdb lists. The chain is built from TRBV7-3 and TRBJ2-7; no check of the table's D call, TRBD1, against the DNA was made. Germline V gene lookup returns CDR1 SGHTA and CDR2 FQGTGA. The CDR3 comprises 14 residues, both ends counted. The CDR3: CASSVGTGNYEQCF.

This clonotype was detected only a few times. A read error may produce the germline difference seen at one junction end. The rearrangement links TRBV5-1 to TRBJ2-1; 8 bases line up with TRBD1. The germline CDR1 and CDR2 sequences are SGHRS and YFSETQ. The CDR3 covers 19 residues. Here the CDR3 DNA reads TGCACCAGCAGCCCCGGGACAGGCAGTGTCGGGCGCTCCTACAATGAGCAGTTCTTC. Translation: CTSSPGTGSVGRSYNEQFF.

A few counts support this clonotype. The chain has TRBV5-1 and TRBJ2-1, with 10 bases that match TRBD2. Germline CDR1 and CDR2: SGHRS and YFSETQ. The V gene end was trimmed by 4 bases and the J gene end by 9 bases; junction bases not matched to a gene: 10. This CDR3 is built from 15 residues. This chain's CDR3 is CASSTGTSVSGEQFF. The CDR3 DNA reads as TGCGCCAGCAGCACCGGGACTAGCGTAAGCGGTGAGCAGTTCTTC.

This clonotype was seen many times. J is TRBJ2-5 and V is TRBV4-2; D unclear. Germline V gene sequence: CDR1 LGHNA, CDR2 YNFKEQ. This CDR3 is 14 amino acids long. V lost 0 bases to trimming and J lost 7 bases, with 12 bases between them. For the CDR3, the DNA is TGTGCCAGCAGCCAAGATAATGCACTGGGGACCCAGTACTTC. It is translated as CASSQDNALGTQYF.

This clonotype was counted between two and nine times. The chain is built from TRBV2 and TRBJ1-1, with D hard to call. In germline, CDR1 is SNHLY, CDR2 FYNNEI. V was trimmed by 6 bases and J by 11 bases, leaving 16 bases between them. The CDR3 has 12 residues. The CDR3 sequence is CASSDRARGAFF. CDR3 sequence (DNA): TGTGCCAGCAGCGACCGGGCTCGAGGGGCTTTCTTT.

CDR3 in amino acids: CASSLGRQGGIEAFF. The DNA of the CDR3 is TGTGCCAGCAGCTTAGGACGACAGGGTGGAATTGAAGCTTTCTTT. J is TRBJ1-1 and V is TRBV7-2; 7 nucleotides agree with TRBD1. CDR1 is SGHTA and CDR2 is FQGNSA in the germline V gene. V shed 1 base, J shed 7 bases, and the junction held 9 bases outside the gene matches. The CDR3 runs 15 residues.

Only a few counts were recorded for this clonotype. V usage is TRBV5-1 and J usage is TRBJ1-2, with D perhaps matching TRBD1 (5 bases). Germline V gene data show CDR1 as SGHRS and CDR2 as YFSETQ. The V end was cut by 1 base, the J end by 6 bases, with 13 bases between. This CDR3 contains 14 residues. This CDR3 reads CASSLTGGDNGYTF. CDR3 in DNA: TGCGCCAGCAGCTTGACCGGAGGGGATAATGGCTACACCTTC.

The chain is built from TRBV6-1 and TRBJ2-1; 7 positions agree with TRBD1. TRBJ2-5 matches the DNA end more closely, so the J call is doubtful. Germline-derived CDR1 and CDR2 are MNHNS and SASEGT. CDR3 length: 15 residues. This CDR3 is CASSGQGVRGETQYF. Written as DNA, the CDR3 is TGTGCCAGCAGTGGACAGGGTGTGAGAGGGGAGACCCAGTACTTC.

The rearrangement uses TRBV7-2 and TRBJ1-3; D unresolved. V lost 3 bases and J 0 bases, leaving 9 bases between the germline ends. CDR1 is SGHTA, CDR2 FQGNSA, per germline. The CDR3 covers 15 residues. CDR3 in amino acids: CASSLGTVSGNTIYF. In nucleotides, the CDR3 is TGTGCCAGCAGCTTGGGTACAGTCTCTGGAAACACCATATATTTT. The variable domain in full, completed from reference TRBV7-2 and TRBJ1-3, reads GAGVSQSPSNKVTEKGKDVELRCDPISGHTALYWYRQSLGQGLEFLIYFQGNSAPDKSGLPSDRFSAERTGGSVSTLTIQRTQQEDSAVYLCASSLGTVSGNTIYFGEGSWLTVV.

The CDR3 DNA follows: TGTGCCAGCAGCCTATCCGGGACAGGGACTTCCGTGGAGCAGTACTTC. Protein product: CASSLSGTGTSVEQYF. The chain has TRBV7-9 and TRBJ2-7, with 9 bases lining up with TRBD1. Germline V lookup: CDR1 SEHNR, CDR2 FQNEAQ (reference sequence). There are 16 residues in the CDR3. Trimming took 5 bases from V and 7 from J; bases not matched to a gene: 15.

The chain links TRBV2 to TRBJ2-5, with 12 nucleotides matching TRBD1. CDR3 size: 16 residues. Trimming took 7 bases from V and 5 from J; bases not matched to a gene: 11. The germline V gene encodes CDR1 SNHLY and CDR2 FYNNEI. Here the CDR3 DNA reads TGTGCCAGCACCAACCCGGGACAGGGGGCCTGGGAGACCCAGTACTTC. Amino acid sequence: CASTNPGQGAWETQYF.

This clonotype was observed a handful of times. The CDR3 region is CASSLLTGMETQYF. CDR3 bases: TGCGCCAGCAGCCTACTGACGGGGATGGAGACCCAGTACTTC. The chain couples TRBV5-1 to TRBJ2-5, with a possible D match to TRBD2 (5 bases). The CDR3 loop spans 14 amino acids. CDR1 and CDR2 from the germline V gene are SGHRS and YFSETQ. Trimming cost V 4 bases and J 5 bases, with 15 bases left between them.

This clonotype was found a few times. V and J are TRBV29-1 and TRBJ2-1; 9 nucleotides agree with TRBD1. The length of the CDR3 is 12 residues. With V trimmed by 3 bases and J by 15 bases, 9 bases remained unmatched. CDR1 is SQVTM, CDR2 ANQGSEA, per germline. The CDR3 reads CSVDLGQGRRFF. Here the CDR3 DNA reads TGCAGCGTTGACTTGGGACAGGGCAGGAGGTTCTTC.

This clonotype occurred many times. V usage is TRBV15 and J usage is TRBJ2-5; D unresolved. The CDR3 has 12 amino acids. Germline V gene lookup returns CDR1 LNHNV and CDR2 YYDKDF (reference sequence). Trimming removed 3 bases from V and 5 bases from J, with 7 bases in between. For the CDR3, the DNA is TGTGCCACCAGCAGGCCCACTGAGACCCAGTACTTC. Protein product: CATSRPTETQYF.